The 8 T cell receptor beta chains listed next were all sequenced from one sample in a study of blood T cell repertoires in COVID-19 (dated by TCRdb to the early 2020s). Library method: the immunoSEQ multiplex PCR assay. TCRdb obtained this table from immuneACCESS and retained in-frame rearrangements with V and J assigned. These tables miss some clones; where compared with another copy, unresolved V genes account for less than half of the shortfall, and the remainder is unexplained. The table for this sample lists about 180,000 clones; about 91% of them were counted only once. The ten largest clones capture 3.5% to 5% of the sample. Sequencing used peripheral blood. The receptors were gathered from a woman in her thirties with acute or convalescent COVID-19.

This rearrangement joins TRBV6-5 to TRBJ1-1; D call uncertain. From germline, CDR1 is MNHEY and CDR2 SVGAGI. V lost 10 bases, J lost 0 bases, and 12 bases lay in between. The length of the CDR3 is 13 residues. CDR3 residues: CATRTALNTEAFF. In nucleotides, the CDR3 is TGTGCCACCCGTACAGCCTTGAACACTGAAGCTTTCTTT.

The CDR3 coding sequence is TGTGCCAGCTTCGACAGGGGCGCTAATGAAAAACTGTTTTTT. Its protein product is CASFDRGANEKLFF. The V call is TRBV2, the J call TRBJ1-4, with TRBD1 identical over 8 bases. J gave up 3 bases and V 8 bases, and 5 bases lay outside the gene matches. The CDR3 contains 14 residues. The germline V gene encodes CDR1 SNHLY and CDR2 FYNNEI. Full variable domain (rest looked up from reference TRBV2 and TRBJ1-4): EPEVTQTPSHQVTQMGQEVILRCVPISNHLYFYWYRQILGQKVEFLVSFYNNEISEKSEIFDDQFSVERPDGSNFTLKIRSTKLEDSAMYFCASFDRGANEKLFFGSGTQLSVL.

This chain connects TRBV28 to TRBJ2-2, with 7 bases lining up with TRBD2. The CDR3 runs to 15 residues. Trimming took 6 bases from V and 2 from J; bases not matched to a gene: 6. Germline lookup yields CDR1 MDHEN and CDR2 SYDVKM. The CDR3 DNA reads TGTGCCAGCAGCCTCGCTAGCGGCAACACCGGGGAGCTGTTTTTT. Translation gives CASSLASGNTGELFF.

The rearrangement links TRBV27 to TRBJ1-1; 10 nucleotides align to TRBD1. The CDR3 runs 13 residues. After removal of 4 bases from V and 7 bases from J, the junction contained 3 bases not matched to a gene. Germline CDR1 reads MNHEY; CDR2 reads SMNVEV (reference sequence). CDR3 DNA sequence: TGTGCCAGCAGTTATTGGACAGGGGGTGAAGCTTTCTTT. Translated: CASSYWTGGEAFF.

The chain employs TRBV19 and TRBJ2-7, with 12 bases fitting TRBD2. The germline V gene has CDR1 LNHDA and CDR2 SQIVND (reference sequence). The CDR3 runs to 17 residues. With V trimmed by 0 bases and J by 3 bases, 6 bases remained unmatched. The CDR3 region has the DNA TGTGCCAGTAGTATAGATACACTAGCGGGAGGCCACTACGAGCAGTACTTC. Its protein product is CASSIDTLAGGHYEQYF.

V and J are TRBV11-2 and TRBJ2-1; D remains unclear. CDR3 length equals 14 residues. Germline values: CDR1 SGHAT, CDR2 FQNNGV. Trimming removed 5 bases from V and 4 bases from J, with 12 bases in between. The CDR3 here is CASSLSMDYNEQFF. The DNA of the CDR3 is TGTGCCAGCAGCCTTAGCATGGATTACAATGAGCAGTTCTTC.

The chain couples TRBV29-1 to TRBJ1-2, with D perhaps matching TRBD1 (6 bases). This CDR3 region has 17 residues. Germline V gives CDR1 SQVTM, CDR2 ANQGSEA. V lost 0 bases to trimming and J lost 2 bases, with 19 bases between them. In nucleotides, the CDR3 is TGCAGCGTTGAAGATCGGAGGACAGTCCCCTTCAACTATGGCTACACCTTC. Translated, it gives CSVEDRRTVPFNYGYTF.

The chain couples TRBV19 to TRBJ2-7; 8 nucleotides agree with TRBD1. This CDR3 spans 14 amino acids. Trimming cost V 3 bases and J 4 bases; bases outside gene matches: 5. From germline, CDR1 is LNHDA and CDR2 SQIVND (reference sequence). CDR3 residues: CASSIGRGPYEQYF. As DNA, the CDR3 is TGTGCCAGTAGTATTGGCAGGGGGCCTTACGAGCAGTACTTC.